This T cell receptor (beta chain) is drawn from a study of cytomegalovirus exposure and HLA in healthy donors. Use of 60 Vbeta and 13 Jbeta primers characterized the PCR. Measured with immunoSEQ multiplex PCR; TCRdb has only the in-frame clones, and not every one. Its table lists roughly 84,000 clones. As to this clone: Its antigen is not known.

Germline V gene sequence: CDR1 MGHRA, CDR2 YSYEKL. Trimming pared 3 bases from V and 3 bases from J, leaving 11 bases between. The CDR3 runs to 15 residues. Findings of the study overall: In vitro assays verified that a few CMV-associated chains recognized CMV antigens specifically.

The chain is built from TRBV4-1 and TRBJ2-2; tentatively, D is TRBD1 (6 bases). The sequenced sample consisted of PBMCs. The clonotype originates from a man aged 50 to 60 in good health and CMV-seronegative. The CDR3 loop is CASSHRDTDTGELFF. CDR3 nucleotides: TGCGCCAGCAGCCACCGGGACACTGACACCGGGGAGCTGTTTTTT.